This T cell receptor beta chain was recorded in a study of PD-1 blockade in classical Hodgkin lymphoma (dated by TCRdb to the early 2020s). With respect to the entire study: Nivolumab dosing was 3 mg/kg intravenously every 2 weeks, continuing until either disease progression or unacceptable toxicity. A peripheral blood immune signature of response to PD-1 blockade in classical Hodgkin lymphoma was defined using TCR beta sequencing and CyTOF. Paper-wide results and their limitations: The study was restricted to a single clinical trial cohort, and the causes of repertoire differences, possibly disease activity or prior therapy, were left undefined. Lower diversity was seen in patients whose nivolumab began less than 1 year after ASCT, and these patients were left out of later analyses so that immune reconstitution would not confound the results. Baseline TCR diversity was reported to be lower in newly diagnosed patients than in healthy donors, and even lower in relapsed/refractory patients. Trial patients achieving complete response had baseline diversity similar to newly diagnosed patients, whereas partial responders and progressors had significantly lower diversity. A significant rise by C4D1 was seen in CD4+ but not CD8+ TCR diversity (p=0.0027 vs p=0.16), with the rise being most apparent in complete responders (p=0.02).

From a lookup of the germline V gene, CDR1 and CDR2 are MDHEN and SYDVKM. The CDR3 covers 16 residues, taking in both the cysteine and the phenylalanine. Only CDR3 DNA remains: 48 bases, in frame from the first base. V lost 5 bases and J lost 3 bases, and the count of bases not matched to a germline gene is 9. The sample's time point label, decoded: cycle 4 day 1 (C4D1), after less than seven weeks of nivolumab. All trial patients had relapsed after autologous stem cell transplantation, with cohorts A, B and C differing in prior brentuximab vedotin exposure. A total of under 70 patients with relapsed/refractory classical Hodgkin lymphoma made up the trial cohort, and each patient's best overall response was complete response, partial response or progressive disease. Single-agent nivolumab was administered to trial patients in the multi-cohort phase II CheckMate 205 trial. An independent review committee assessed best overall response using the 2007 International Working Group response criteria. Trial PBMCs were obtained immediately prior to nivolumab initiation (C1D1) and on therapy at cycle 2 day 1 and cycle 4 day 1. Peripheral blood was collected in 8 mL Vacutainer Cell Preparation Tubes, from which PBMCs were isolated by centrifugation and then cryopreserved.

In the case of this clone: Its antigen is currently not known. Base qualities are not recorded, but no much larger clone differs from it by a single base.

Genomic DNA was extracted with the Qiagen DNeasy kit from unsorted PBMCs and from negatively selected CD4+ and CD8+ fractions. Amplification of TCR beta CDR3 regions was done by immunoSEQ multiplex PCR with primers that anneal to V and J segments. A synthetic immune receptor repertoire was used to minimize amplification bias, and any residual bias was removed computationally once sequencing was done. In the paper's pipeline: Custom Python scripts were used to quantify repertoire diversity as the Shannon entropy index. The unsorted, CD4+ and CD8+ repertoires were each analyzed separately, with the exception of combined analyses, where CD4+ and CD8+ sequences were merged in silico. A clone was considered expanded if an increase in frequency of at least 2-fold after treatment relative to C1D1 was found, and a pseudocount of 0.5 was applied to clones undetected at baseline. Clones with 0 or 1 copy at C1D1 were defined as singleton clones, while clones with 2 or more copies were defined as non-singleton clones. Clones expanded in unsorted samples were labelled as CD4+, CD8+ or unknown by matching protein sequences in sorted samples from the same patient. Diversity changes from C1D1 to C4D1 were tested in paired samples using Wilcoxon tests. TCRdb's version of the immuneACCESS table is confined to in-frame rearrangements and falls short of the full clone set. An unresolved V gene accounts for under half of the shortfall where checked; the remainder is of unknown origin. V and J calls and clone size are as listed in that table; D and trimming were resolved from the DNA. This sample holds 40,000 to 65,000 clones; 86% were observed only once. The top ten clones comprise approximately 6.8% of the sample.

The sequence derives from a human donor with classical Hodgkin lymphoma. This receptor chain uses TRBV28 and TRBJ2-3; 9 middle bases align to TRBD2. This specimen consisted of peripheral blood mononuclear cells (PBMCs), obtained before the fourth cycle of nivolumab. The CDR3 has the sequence CASSTAGLAGTDTQYF. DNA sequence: TGTGCCAGCAGTACCGCTGGGCTAGCGGGGACAGATACGCAGTATTTT.